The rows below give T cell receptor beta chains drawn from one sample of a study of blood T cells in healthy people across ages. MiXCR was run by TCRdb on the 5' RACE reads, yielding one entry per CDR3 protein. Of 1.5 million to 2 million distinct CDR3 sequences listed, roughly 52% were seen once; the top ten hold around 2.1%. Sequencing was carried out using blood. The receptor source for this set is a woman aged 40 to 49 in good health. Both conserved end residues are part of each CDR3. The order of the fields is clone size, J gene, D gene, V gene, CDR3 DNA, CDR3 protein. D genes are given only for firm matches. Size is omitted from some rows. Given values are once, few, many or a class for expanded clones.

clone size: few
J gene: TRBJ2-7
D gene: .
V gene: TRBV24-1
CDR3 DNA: TGTGCCACCAGTGATGCTGGGGACACCGTAGGAGAGCAGTACTTC
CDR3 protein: CATSDAGDTVGEQYF

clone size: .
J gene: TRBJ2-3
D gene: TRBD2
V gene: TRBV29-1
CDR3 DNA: TGCAGCGTTGTTCCCCTAGCGGCTGCCACAGATACGCAGTATTTT
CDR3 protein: CSVVPLAAATDTQYF

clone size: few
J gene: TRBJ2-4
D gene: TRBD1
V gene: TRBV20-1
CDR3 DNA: TGCAGTGCTAGAGATTGGGGACAGACAGCCAAAAACATTCAGTACTTC
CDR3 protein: CSARDWGQTAKNIQYF

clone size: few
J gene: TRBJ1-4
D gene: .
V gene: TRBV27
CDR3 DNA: TGTGCCAGCAGTCCCCGGAGGCATGAAAAACTGTTTTTT
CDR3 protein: CASSPRRHEKLFF

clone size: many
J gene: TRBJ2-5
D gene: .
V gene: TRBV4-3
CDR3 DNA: TGCGCCAGCAGCCAAGATCGGGGCCTCCAAGAGACCCAGTACTTC
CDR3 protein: CASSQDRGLQETQYF

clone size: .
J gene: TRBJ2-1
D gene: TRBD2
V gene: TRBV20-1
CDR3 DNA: TGCAGTGCTCGAACTCCGGGACTAGCGACCAATGAGCAGTTCTTC
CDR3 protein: CSARTPGLATNEQFF

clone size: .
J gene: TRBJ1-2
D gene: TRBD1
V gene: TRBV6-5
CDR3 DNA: TGTGCCAGCAGTTACACCGACAGGGGGCCTGATGTCTATGGCTACACCTTC
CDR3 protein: CASSYTDRGPDVYGYTF

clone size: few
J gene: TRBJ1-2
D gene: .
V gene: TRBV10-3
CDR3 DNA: TGTGCCAGTACCATCCGGACTGACTTTGGCTACACCTTC
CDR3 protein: CASTIRTDFGYTF

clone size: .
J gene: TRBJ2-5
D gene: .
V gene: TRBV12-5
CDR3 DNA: TGTGCTAGTGGTATTCAGGGACTAGAGACCCAGTACTTC
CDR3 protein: CASGIQGLETQYF

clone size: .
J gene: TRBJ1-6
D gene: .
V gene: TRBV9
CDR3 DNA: TGTGCCAGCAGCCCTGGGAGGGTGGATAACTCACCCCTCCACTTT
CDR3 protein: CASSPGRVDNSPLHF

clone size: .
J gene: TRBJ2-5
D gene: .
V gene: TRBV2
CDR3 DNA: TGTGCCAGCACCCGGACAGAAAGCGAGACCCAGTACTTC
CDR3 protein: CASTRTESETQYF

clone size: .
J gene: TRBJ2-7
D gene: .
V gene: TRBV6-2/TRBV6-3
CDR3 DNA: TGTGCCAGCAGTTACTTGGGAAACGAGCAGTACTTC
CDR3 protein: CASSYLGNEQYF

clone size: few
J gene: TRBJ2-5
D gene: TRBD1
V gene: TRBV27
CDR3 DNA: TGTGCCAGCAGTCCCCAAACAGGGGCCCTGGGAGAGACCCAGTACTTC
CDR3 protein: CASSPQTGALGETQYF

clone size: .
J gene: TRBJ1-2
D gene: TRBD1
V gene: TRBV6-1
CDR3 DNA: TGTGCCAGCAGTGAAGGCCCGGACAGGGCGCCTATCGCGAATGGCTACACCTTC
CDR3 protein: CASSEGPDRAPIANGYTF

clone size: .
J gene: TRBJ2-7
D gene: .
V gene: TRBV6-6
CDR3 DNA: TGTGCCAGCAGAGGCCTAGGGAGCTCCTACAATGAGCAGTACTTC
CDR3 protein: CASRGLGSSYNEQYF

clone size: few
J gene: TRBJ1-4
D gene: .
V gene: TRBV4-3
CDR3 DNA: TGCGCCAGCAGCCAAGCCCGAAATGAAAAACTGTTTTTT
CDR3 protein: CASSQARNEKLFF

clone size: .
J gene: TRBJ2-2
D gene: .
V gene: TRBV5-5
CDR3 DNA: TGTGCCAGCAGCCCATACCTTAACACCGGGGAGCTGTTTTTT
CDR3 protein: CASSPYLNTGELFF

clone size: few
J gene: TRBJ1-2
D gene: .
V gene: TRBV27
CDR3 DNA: TGTGCCAGCAGTCCCCCGGACAGTTTCTATGGCTACACCTTC
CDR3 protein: CASSPPDSFYGYTF

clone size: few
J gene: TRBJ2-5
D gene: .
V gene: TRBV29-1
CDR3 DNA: TGCAGCGTTGATAAGGGGGACTGGGAGACCCAGTACTTC
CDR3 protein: CSVDKGDWETQYF

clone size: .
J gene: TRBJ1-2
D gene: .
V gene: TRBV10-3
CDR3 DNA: TGTGCCATCAGTGGCAAATCCAGGGCTCCTAACTATGGCTACACCTTC
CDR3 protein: CAISGKSRAPNYGYTF

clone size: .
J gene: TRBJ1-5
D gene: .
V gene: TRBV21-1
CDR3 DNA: TGTGCCAGCAGCAAAGGTGGGGGGATGAATCAGCCCCAGCATTTT
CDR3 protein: CASSKGGGMNQPQHF

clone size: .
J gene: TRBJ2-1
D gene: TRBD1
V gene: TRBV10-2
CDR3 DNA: TGCGCCAGCAGTGAGTCAGGACAGGCTATCGATGAGCAGTTCTTC
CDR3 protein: CASSESGQAIDEQFF

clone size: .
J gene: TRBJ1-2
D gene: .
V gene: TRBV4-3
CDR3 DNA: TGCGCCAGCAGCCAAGAGGATCGGCCCTACTATGGCTACACCTTC
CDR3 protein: CASSQEDRPYYGYTF

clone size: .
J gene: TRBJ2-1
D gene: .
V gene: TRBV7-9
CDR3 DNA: TGTGCCAGCAGCTTGGGGCAGATGGGGAATGAGCAGTTCTTC
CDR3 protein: CASSLGQMGNEQFF

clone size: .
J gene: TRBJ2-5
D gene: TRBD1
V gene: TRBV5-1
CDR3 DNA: TGCGCCAGCAGCTTGCGGACGGGACAGGGGAGAGAGACCCAGTACTTC
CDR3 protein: CASSLRTGQGRETQYF

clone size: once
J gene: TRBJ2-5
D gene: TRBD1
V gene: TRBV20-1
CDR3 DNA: TGCAGTGCTAGAGGACAGGGGCGCCAAGAGACCCAGTACTTC
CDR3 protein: CSARGQGRQETQYF

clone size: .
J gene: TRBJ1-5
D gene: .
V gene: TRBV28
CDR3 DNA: TGTGCCAGCAGTTTATACCTTTTTGATCAGCCCCAGCATTTT
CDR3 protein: CASSLYLFDQPQHF

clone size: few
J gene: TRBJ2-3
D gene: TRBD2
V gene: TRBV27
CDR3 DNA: TGTGCCAGCAGTGGGGGACTAGCGGACACAGATACGCAGTATTTT
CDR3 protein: CASSGGLADTDTQYF

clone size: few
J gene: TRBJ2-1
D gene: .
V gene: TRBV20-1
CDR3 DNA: TGCAGTGCTAGAGATAAAGTCCCACGACCAAAGCAGTTCTTC
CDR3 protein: CSARDKVPRPKQFF

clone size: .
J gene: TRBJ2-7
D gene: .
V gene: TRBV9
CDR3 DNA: TGTGCCAGCAGCGTAGTATCTAACGTTGGTTCCTACGAGCAGTACTTC
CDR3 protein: CASSVVSNVGSYEQYF

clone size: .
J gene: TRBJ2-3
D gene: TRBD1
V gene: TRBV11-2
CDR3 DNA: TGTGCCACCTGGACAGGGCGCCAGGATACGCAGTATTTT
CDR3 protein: CATWTGRQDTQYF

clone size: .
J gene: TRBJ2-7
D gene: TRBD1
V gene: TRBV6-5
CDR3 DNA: TGTGCCAGCAGGGACAGGGGGCCATACGAGCAGTACTTC
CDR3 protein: CASRDRGPYEQYF

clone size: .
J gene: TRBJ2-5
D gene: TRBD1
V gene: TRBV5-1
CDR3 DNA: TGCGCCAGCGGCCCGGGACAGGGAGAGCAGACCCAGTACTTC
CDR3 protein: CASGPGQGEQTQYF

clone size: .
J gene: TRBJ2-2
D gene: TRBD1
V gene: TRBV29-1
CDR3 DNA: TGCAGCGCCATTTCCGGGACAGCGAACACCGGGGAGCTGTTTTTT
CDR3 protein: CSAISGTANTGELFF

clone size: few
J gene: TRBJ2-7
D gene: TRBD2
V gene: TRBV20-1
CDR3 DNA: TGCAGTGCCCCACCGACCAAGACTAGCCGGTACGAGCAGTACTTC
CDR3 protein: CSAPPTKTSRYEQYF

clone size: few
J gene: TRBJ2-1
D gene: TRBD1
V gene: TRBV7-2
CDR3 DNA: TGTGCCAGCAGCTTAGTCGGGACAGGGGTAACAAATGAGCAGTTCTTC
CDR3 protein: CASSLVGTGVTNEQFF

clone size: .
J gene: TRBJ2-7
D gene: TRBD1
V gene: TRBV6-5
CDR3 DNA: TGTGCCAGCACTGATATGACAGGGGCCTCCGAGCAGTACTTC
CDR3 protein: CASTDMTGASEQYF

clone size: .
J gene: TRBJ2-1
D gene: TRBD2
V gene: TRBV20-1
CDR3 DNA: TGCAGTGCTAGAGAATCGACTAGCGGGGGGGACTGGGAGCAGTTCTTC
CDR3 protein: CSARESTSGGDWEQFF

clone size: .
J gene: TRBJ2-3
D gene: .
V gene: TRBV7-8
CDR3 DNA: TGTGCCAGCAGCTTAATAGGGCAGTTCACAGATACGCAGTATTTT
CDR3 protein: CASSLIGQFTDTQYF

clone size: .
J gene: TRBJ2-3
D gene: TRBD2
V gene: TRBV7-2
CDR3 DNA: TGTGCCAGCAGCTTAGGGGAAGCGGGATACACAGATACGCAGTATTTT
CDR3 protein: CASSLGEAGYTDTQYF